The 27 T cell receptor beta chains reported below all come from one sample, sequenced in a study of T-cell memory formation after mild COVID-19. One entry per CDR3 protein, called by TCRdb with MiXCR from the 5' RACE reads. The sample has about 470,000 distinct CDR3 sequences, around a quarter seen once; the top ten hold around 12%. What was sequenced was PBMCs or a T cell subset sorted from them (not recorded which). The source of these receptors is an adult woman who had mild COVID-19 (a few samples of this study predate the infection). Cell type and time point are not known.

This clonotype has just a few counts. J is TRBJ2-2 and V is TRBV11-2; D remains unclear. The length of the CDR3 is 15 residues. Germline CDR1 is SGHAT and CDR2 is FQNNGV. Trimming shortened V by 5 bases and J by 4 bases, and 14 bases separated the two germline ends. The CDR3 region has the DNA TGTGCCAGCAGCCCCGGTTTGGCGTCCACCGGGGAGCTGTTTTTT. Residues: CASSPGLASTGELFF.

This clonotype was found many times. The chain carries TRBV18 and TRBJ2-7; D might be TRBD1 or TRBD2, each matching 5 bases. The CDR3 has 14 amino acids. Germline V CDR1 and CDR2: KGHSH, LQKENI. Trimming removed 0 bases at V and 9 bases at J, with 15 bases between. CDR3 region: CASSPPQGWRVQYF. DNA for the CDR3: TGTGCCAGCTCACCACCGCAGGGTTGGCGGGTGCAGTACTTC.

In its sample, this clonotype was seen a few times. The J gene is TRBJ2-3, the V gene TRBV27, with 8 nucleotides matching TRBD1. Per the germline V gene, CDR1 is MNHEY and CDR2 is SMNVEV (reference sequence). This CDR3 region has 16 residues. V shed 4 bases and J 4 bases; nucleotides not matched to a gene: 10. The CDR3 spells CASSSFSWTGSDTQYF. The CDR3 DNA sequence: TGTGCCAGCAGTTCTTTTTCTTGGACAGGGTCAGATACGCAGTATTTT.

This sequence joins TRBV12-3 or TRBV12-4 and TRBJ1-1, with D unresolved. The CDR3 has 15 amino acids. V was clipped by 5 bases and J by 6 bases, with 19 bases between them. The CDR3 DNA is TGTGCCAGCAGTAAGACGAGAGGCCTGGATTCTGAAGCTTTCTTT. Its protein product is CASSKTRGLDSEAFF.

The chain recombines TRBV5-1 with TRBJ1-4; 7 nucleotides match TRBD1. Germline CDR1 SGHRS, CDR2 YFSETQ. V trimming: 0 bases; J trimming: 2 bases; junction bases outside the gene matches: 7. This CDR3 has 17 residues. CDR3 region: CASSLEGAGATNEKLFF. The CDR3 DNA follows: TGCGCCAGCAGCTTGGAGGGGGCGGGGGCTACTAATGAAAAACTGTTTTTT.

The gene calls are TRBV18 and TRBJ1-2; unclear D gene. Deletions cut 2 bases from V and 7 bases from J, with 11 bases between. The CDR3 runs 13 residues. CDR1 and CDR2 (germline): KGHSH, LQKENI. The CDR3 loop is CASSPDLGAGYTF. Here the CDR3 DNA reads TGTGCCAGCTCACCAGACTTAGGAGCTGGCTACACCTTC.

This clonotype was seen a handful of times. The gene calls are TRBV12-3 or TRBV12-4 and TRBJ2-7, with 9 positions matching TRBD1. CDR3 length equals 15 residues. V was clipped by 4 bases and J by 6 bases; unmatched bases: 10. CDR3 loop: CASSSTPGQGGEQYF. CDR3 bases: TGTGCCAGCAGTTCAACACCGGGACAGGGCGGCGAGCAGTACTTC.

V gene TRBV6-6 combines with J gene TRBJ1-2; D uncertain. The germline V gene has CDR1 MNHNY and CDR2 SVGAGI (reference sequence). The V end lost 7 bases, the J end lost 8 bases, and 17 bases lay between the germline ends. CDR3 length: 13 residues. The CDR3 here is CASNLVMGFGYTF. Written as DNA, the CDR3 is TGTGCCAGCAACTTAGTAATGGGCTTCGGCTACACCTTC.

This clonotype turned up a few times. The J gene is TRBJ2-3, the V gene TRBV5-1, with TRBD2 identical over 13 bases. Losses at the gene ends were 3 bases for V and 0 bases for J; bases not matched to a gene: 4. Germline CDR1 reads SGHRS; CDR2 reads YFSETQ. CDR3 length: 17 residues. The CDR3 DNA sequence: TGCGCCAGCAGCTCGGGACTAGCGGGATCAAGCACAGATACGCAGTATTTT. It is translated as CASSSGLAGSSTDTQYF. Full variable domain (missing parts from reference TRBV5-1 and TRBJ2-3): KAGVTQTPRYLIKTRGQQVTLSCSPISGHRSVSWYQQTPGQGLQFLFEYFSETQRNKGNFPGRFSGRQFSNSRSEMNVSTLELGDSALYLCASSSGLAGSSTDTQYFGPGTRLTVL.

This rearrangement joins TRBV24-1 to TRBJ2-1, with a possible D match to TRBD2 (5 bases). Germline assignment: CDR1 KGHDR and CDR2 SFDVKD. This CDR3 comprises 16 residues. V gave up 3 bases and J gave up 0 bases, with 11 bases separating them. The CDR3 DNA reads as TGTGCCACCAGTGATATACCGGGGAGCTCCTACAATGAGCAGTTCTTC. Its translation: CATSDIPGSSYNEQFF.

The rearrangement links TRBV6-5 to TRBJ1-1; D ambiguous. The germline V and J ends were trimmed by 0 bases and 4 bases, with 12 bases remaining between them. CDR3 length: 15 residues. In germline, CDR1 is MNHEY, CDR2 SVGAGI. The CDR3 nucleotides are TGTGCCAGCAGTTACTCGACATCCCCTACCACTGAAGCTTTCTTT. Its translation is CASSYSTSPTTEAFF.

This clonotype was recorded once. The chain is built from TRBV5-1 and TRBJ2-3, with D perhaps matching TRBD2 (5 bases). This CDR3 has 13 residues. CDR1 and CDR2 (germline): SGHRS, YFSETQ. Trimming removed 5 bases from V and 6 bases from J, with 13 bases in between. CDR3 sequence reads: CASSPWRLDTQYF. As DNA, the CDR3 is TGCGCCAGCAGTCCCTGGAGGTTGGATACGCAGTATTTT. Supplemented by reference TRBV5-1 and TRBJ2-3, the full variable domain reads KAGVTQTPRYLIKTRGQQVTLSCSPISGHRSVSWYQQTPGQGLQFLFEYFSETQRNKGNFPGRFSGRQFSNSRSEMNVSTLELGDSALYLCASSPWRLDTQYFGPGTRLTVL.

The V and J genes are TRBV24-1 and TRBJ2-7; D call uncertain. Looked up from germline, CDR1 is KGHDR and CDR2 is SFDVKD. Between the trimmed V and J ends, which lost 7 bases and 6 bases, there was a span of 9 bases. CDR3 length equals 11 residues. The CDR3 loop reads CATSQVGEQYF. CDR3 in DNA: TGTGCCACCAGCCAGGTCGGCGAGCAGTACTTC.

This clonotype came up many times. The chain links TRBV27 to TRBJ2-5; D not resolved. V lost 1 base and J lost 1, with 10 bases in between. The CDR3 runs to 15 residues. Germline assignment: CDR1 MNHEY and CDR2 SMNVEV (reference sequence). The CDR3 DNA reads TGTGCCAGCAGTTTATACGGCCAGGCCCAAGAGACCCAGTACTTC. Its protein is CASSLYGQAQETQYF.

The V call is TRBV27, the J call TRBJ2-3; 10 bases match TRBD2. The CDR3 runs 16 residues. CDR1 is MNHEY, CDR2 SMNVEV, per germline (reference sequence). V was pared by 1 base and J by 1 base, with 2 bases of the junction left unmatched. The CDR3 region is CASSLWLAGGTDTQYF. CDR3 nucleotides: TGTGCCAGCAGTTTATGGCTAGCGGGGGGCACAGATACGCAGTATTTT.

A word on this clonotype: The CDR3 ends on some other residue instead of the conserved phenylalanine or tryptophan, so this is likely a read error. This sequence joins TRBV20-1 and TRBJ1-2, with D uncertain. The V gene lost 3 bases and the J gene lost 3 bases, with 11 bases spanning the gap. CDR3 size: 13 residues. Germline values: CDR1 DFQATT, CDR2 SNEGSKA (reference sequence). This chain's CDR3 is CSASRAEYYGYTS. The CDR3 coding sequence is TGCAGTGCTAGTCGGGCAGAATACTATGGCTACACCTCC.

The J gene is TRBJ2-3, the V gene TRBV11-3; 8 bases are shared with TRBD1. The CDR3 consists of 15 residues. Germline lookup yields CDR1 SGHNT and CDR2 YENEEA. Trimming at V came to 5 bases and at J to 5 bases, leaving 9 bases not matched to a gene. The CDR3 sequence is CASSRGTGQGDTQYF. The CDR3 nucleotides are TGTGCCAGCAGCCGAGGGACAGGCCAAGGAGATACGCAGTATTTT.

This clonotype has a handful of counts. V gene TRBV7-9 combines with J gene TRBJ2-2; unclear D gene. Trimming took 1 base from V and 4 from J, leaving 13 bases between them. Germline CDR1 and CDR2: SEHNR and FQNEAQ (reference sequence). The CDR3 runs 16 residues. The CDR3 DNA follows: TGTGCCAGCAGCTTAGGAGCGATAAAGGTCACCGGGGAGCTGTTTTTT. Translating it yields CASSLGAIKVTGELFF.

This clonotype has a handful of counts. The J gene is TRBJ1-4, the V gene TRBV3-1, with D uncertain. This CDR3 comprises 13 residues. The V end was cut by 0 bases, the J end by 5 bases, with 4 bases between. Germline-derived CDR1 and CDR2 are LGHDT and YNNKEL (reference sequence). In DNA form, the CDR3 reads TGTGCCAGCAGCCAAGAAGAGAATGAAAAACTGTTTTTT. This sequence encodes CASSQEENEKLFF.

The V call is TRBV2, the J call TRBJ2-7; D unclear. Germline assignment: CDR1 SNHLY and CDR2 FYNNEI. This CDR3 is 13 amino acids long. V lost 7 bases and J 3 bases, leaving 13 bases between the germline ends. The CDR3 loop is CASKRSALYEQYF. CDR3 bases: TGTGCCAGCAAAAGGAGCGCCCTCTACGAGCAGTACTTC.

The V and J genes are TRBV30 and TRBJ2-7; 11 bases are shared with TRBD2. Germline V CDR1 and CDR2: GTSNPN, SVGIG (reference sequence). The CDR3 consists of 17 residues. After removal of 1 base from V and 5 bases from J, the junction contained 13 bases not matched to a gene. This chain's CDR3 is CAWSDSWGTSGSHEQYF. The CDR3 DNA reads as TGTGCCTGGAGTGATAGTTGGGGGACTAGCGGCTCGCACGAGCAGTACTTC.

This clonotype was observed a handful of times. The chain combines TRBV7-9 with TRBJ2-5; maybe TRBD2 (6 bases). In germline, CDR1 is SEHNR, CDR2 FQNEAQ (reference sequence). The V end was cut by 5 bases, the J end by 3 bases, with 16 bases between. CDR3 length: 15 residues. CDR3 loop: CASSTWGDGEETQYF. The DNA of the CDR3 is TGTGCCAGCAGCACGTGGGGGGACGGCGAAGAGACCCAGTACTTC. Full variable domain (rest looked up from reference TRBV7-9 and TRBJ2-5): DTGVSQNPRHKITKRGQNVTFRCDPISEHNRLYWYRQTLGQGPEFLTYFQNEAQLEKSRLLSDRFSAERPKGSFSTLEIQRTEQGDSAMYLCASSTWGDGEETQYFGPGTRLLVL.

This clonotype appeared a few times. The chain links TRBV30 to TRBJ1-1, with TRBD1 as a possible D gene (5 bases). V lost 5 bases and J lost 6, with 16 bases in between. The CDR3 runs 13 residues. Germline V lookup: CDR1 GTSNPN, CDR2 SVGIG (reference sequence). The chain's CDR3 is CAWVTGVMAEAFF. CDR3 coding DNA: TGTGCCTGGGTTACGGGGGTAATGGCTGAAGCTTTCTTT.

This clonotype was observed many times. At one of its ends the junction is not consistent with the germline gene, which may arise from a read error. The chain has TRBV7-7 and TRBJ2-7, with 7 nucleotides matching TRBD1. Per germline, CDR1 SSHAT and CDR2 FNYEAQ (reference sequence). The CDR3 length is 12 residues. The CDR3 protein is CASSYPGGEQYF. The DNA for the CDR3 is TGTGCTAGCAGTTACCCAGGGGGCGAGCAGTACTTC.

The chain recombines TRBV29-1 with TRBJ2-1, with D perhaps being TRBD1 or TRBD2 (5 bases each). Germline assignment: CDR1 SQVTM and CDR2 ANQGSEA. V shed 4 bases and J shed 4 bases, with 11 bases lying between them. The CDR3 covers 13 residues. CDR3 amino acids: CSVARDDYNEQFF. The CDR3 bases are TGCAGCGTTGCCCGGGACGATTACAATGAGCAGTTCTTC.

This clonotype was seen a few times. DNA for the CDR3: TGTGCCAGCAGCTTAGTACTAGAGAGTGGTGAGCAGTTCTTC. Protein sequence: CASSLVLESGEQFF. V usage is TRBV7-9 and J usage is TRBJ2-1, with a tentative D call TRBD2 (5 bases). Germline V gene sequence: CDR1 SEHNR, CDR2 FQNEAQ (reference sequence). There are 14 residues in the CDR3. V lost 1 base and J lost 9, with 13 bases in between.

This clonotype was recorded a few times. J is TRBJ2-7 and V is TRBV7-6; TRBD2 agrees at 7 bases. Germline-derived CDR1 and CDR2 are SGHVS and FNYEAQ. The CDR3 runs 16 residues. V trimming: 0 bases; J trimming: 4 bases; junction bases outside the gene matches: 9. The DNA for the CDR3 is TGTGCCAGCAGCTTAGCTTCGTCTAGCGGCAAATACGAGCAGTACTTC. This codes for CASSLASSSGKYEQYF.